This T cell receptor (beta chain) was obtained from a study of T cells in Graves' hyperthyroidism and ophthalmopathy. Subjects aged 18 to 65 presented with newly diagnosed hyperthyroidism of less than 2 months' duration. The germline V and J ends were trimmed by 4 bases and 3 bases, with 16 bases remaining between them. Germline assignment: CDR1 MGHDK and CDR2 SYGVNS. This CDR3 is built from 15 residues. This clonotype was seen repeatedly, ten times or more. TCR beta CDR3 regions were amplified from RNA transcripts. Carried out on the TCR CDR3, a first-round RT-PCR used the HTBI primer set. TCRdb reprocessed the multiplex PCR reads via MiXCR and lists one record per CDR3 protein. The sample records hundreds of thousands of distinct CDR3 sequences, 35% to 45% being singletons.

This chain uses TRBV25-1 with TRBJ2-7; a weak D match, TRBD2 (5 bases). This TCR was sampled from a man younger than 35 with Graves' hyperthyroidism. Source material: blood. CDR3 sequence: CASSGSGRLYYEQYF. The CDR3 bases are TGTGCCAGCAGTGGCAGCGGCCGTCTCTACTACGAGCAGTACTTC.